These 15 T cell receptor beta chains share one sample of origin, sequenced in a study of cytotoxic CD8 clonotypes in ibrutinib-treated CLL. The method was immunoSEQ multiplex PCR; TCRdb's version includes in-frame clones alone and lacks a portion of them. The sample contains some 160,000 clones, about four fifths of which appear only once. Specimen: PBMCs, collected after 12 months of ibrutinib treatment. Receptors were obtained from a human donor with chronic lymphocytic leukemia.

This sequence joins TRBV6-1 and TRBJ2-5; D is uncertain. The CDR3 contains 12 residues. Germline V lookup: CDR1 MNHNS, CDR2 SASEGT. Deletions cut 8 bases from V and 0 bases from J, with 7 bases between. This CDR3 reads CASSWYQETQYF. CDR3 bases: TGTGCCAGCTCTTGGTACCAAGAGACCCAGTACTTC.

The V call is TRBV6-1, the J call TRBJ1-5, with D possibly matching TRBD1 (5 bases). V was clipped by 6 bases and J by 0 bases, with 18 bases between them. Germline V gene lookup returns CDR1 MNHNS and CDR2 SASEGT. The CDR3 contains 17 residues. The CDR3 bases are TGTGCCAGCAGGGAAAGGGCCAGGGCGAATAGCAATCAGCCCCAGCATTTT. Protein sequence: CASRERARANSNQPQHF.

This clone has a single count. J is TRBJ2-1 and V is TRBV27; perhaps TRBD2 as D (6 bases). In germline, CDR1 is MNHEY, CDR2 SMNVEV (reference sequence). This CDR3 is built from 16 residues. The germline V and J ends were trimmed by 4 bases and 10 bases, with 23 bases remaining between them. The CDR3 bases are TGTGCCAGCAGTTCGTTTAGCGGAGCAGACAGTAGGGAGCAGTTCTTC. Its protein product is CASSSFSGADSREQFF.

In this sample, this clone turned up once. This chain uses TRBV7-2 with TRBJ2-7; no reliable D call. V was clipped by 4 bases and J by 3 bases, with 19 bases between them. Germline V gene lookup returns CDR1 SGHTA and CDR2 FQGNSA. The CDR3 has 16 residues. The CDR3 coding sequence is TGTGCCAGCAGCTATCGGGCCCAACCATCCAACTACGAGCAGTACTTC. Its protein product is CASSYRAQPSNYEQYF. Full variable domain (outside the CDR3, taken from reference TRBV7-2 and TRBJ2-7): GAGVSQSPSNKVTEKGKDVELRCDPISGHTALYWYRQSLGQGLEFLIYFQGNSAPDKSGLPSDRFSAERTGGSVSTLTIQRTQQEDSAVYLCASSYRAQPSNYEQYFGPGTRLTVT.

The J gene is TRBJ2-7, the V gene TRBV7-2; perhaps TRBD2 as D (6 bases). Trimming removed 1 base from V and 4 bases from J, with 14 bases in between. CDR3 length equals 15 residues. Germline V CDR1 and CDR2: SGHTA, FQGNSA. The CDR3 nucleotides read TGTGCCAGCAGCTTAGTAGCCGGAGGGCCTTACGAGCAGTACTTC. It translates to CASSLVAGGPYEQYF.

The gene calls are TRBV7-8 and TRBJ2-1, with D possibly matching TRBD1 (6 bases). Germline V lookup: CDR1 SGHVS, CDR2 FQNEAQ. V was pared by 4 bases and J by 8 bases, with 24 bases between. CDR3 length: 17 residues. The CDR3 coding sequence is TGTGCCAGCAGCTCAGGGGCCTCGGGCGAAATCGTCCATGAGCAGTTCTTC. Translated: CASSSGASGEIVHEQFF.

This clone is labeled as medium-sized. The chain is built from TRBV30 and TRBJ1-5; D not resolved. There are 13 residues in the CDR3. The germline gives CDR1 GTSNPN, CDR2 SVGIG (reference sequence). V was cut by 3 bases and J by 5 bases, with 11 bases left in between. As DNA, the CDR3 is TGTGCCTGGAGCCGGCCTCCCCATCAGCCCCAGCATTTT. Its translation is CAWSRPPHQPQHF.

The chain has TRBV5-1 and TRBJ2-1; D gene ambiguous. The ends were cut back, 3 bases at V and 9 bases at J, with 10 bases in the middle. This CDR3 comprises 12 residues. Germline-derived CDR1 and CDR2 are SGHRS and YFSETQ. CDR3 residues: CASSSGGGEQFF. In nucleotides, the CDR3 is TGCGCCAGCAGCTCAGGTGGTGGTGAGCAGTTCTTC.

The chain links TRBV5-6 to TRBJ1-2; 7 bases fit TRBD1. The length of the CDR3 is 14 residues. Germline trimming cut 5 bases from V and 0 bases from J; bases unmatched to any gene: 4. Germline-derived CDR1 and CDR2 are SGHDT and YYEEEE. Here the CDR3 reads CASRSGQPNYGYTF. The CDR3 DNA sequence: TGTGCCAGCAGATCGGGACAGCCTAACTATGGCTACACCTTC. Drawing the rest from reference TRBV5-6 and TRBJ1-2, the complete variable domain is DAGVTQSPTHLIKTRGQQVTLRCSPKSGHDTVSWYQQALGQGPQFIFQYYEEEERQRGNFPDRFSGHQFPNYSSELNVNALLLGDSALYLCASRSGQPNYGYTFGSGTRLTVV.

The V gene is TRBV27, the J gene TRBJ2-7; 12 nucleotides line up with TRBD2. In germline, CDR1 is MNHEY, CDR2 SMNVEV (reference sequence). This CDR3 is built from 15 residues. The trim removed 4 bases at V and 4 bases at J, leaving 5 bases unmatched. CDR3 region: CASSSTSGSRYEQYF. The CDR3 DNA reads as TGTGCCAGCAGTTCGACTAGCGGGAGTCGATACGAGCAGTACTTC.

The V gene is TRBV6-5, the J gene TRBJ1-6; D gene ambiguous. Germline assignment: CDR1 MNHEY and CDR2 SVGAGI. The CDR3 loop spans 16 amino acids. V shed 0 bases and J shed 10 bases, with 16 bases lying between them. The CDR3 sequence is CASSYSDPRGSSPLHF. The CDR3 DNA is TGTGCCAGCAGTTACTCCGATCCCCGGGGAAGCTCACCCCTCCACTTT.

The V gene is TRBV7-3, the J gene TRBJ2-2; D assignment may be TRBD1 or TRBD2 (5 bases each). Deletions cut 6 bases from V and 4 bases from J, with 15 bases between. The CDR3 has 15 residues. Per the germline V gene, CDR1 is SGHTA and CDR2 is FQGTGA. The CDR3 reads CASSFQGAGTGELFF. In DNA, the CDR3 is TGTGCCAGCAGTTTCCAGGGCGCGGGCACCGGGGAGCTGTTTTTT.

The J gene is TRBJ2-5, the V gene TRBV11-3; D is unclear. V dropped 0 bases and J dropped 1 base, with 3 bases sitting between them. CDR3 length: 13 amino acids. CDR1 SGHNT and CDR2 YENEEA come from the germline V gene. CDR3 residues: CASSLEFQETQYF. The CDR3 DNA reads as TGTGCCAGCAGCTTAGAATTCCAAGAGACCCAGTACTTC.

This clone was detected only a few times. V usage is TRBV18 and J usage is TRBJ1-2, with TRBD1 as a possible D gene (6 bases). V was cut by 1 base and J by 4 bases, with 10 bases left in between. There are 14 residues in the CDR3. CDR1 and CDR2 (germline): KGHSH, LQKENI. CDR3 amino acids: CASSPQGGSYGYTF. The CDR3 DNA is TGTGCCAGCTCACCACAGGGGGGGAGCTATGGCTACACCTTC.

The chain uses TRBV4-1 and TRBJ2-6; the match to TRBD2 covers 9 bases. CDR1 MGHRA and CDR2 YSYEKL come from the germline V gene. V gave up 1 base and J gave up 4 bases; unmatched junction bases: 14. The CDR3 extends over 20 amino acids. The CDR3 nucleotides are TGCGCCAGCAGCCAAGCCCCTCCAGCGGGACTAGCAACCGGGGCCAACGTCCTGACTTTC. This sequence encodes CASSQAPPAGLATGANVLTF.